These T cell receptor beta chains were read from a single sample in a study of regulatory T cells in long-lasting Graves disease. MiXCR, applied by TCRdb to the multiplex PCR reads, yields one record per CDR3 protein. The sample holds hundreds of thousands of distinct CDR3 sequences, 15% to 17% seen once. This specimen consisted of peripheral blood mononuclear cells (PBMCs), obtained at new diagnosis, from a patient treated with antithyroid drugs. Every receptor here comes from a female donor with Graves disease. The CDR3 runs from the conserved cysteine through the conserved F or W. A D gene is named only where the DNA matches it firmly. The size entry is marked missing in some rows and otherwise reads once, few, many or a size class.

abundance | d_gene | v_gene | CDR3aa
. | . | TRBV10-3 | CAISEAFGPLGAYEQYF
. | . | TRBV30 | CAWKTGGRLTGELLF
many | . | TRBV29-1 | CSVGQYEQYF
few | . | TRBV4-1 | CASSQEGAGEGYTF
many | TRBD1 | TRBV28 | CASRLTTGGGTGELFF
many | . | TRBV5-1 | CASSLTTNEKLFF
. | TRBD2 | TRBV3-1 | CASSQGVAGGLDEQYF
many | TRBD1 | TRBV12-5 | CASGGTGTSSYGYTF
many | . | TRBV6-2/TRBV6-3 | CASSAPDLSRHRNTEAFF
few | . | TRBV4-3 | CASSLQVEGSGANVLTF
. | . | TRBV2 | CASSERRGAALNEKLFF
many | TRBD1 | TRBV7-3 | CASSLQGARAEAFF
many | TRBD1 | TRBV10-2 | CASKAGGTDTQYF
. | TRBD2 | TRBV20-1 | CSARTTSGGTYNEQFF
many | . | TRBV5-6 | CASSFGVGNTEAFF
many | . | TRBV28 | CASSQRQEQETQYF
many | . | TRBV15 | CATSSEGANYGYTF
. | TRBD2 | TRBV12-5 | CASGPPSGRGDEQFF
many | TRBD2 | TRBV12-3/TRBV12-4 | CASSLALRGLAGDYEQYF
. | . | TRBV5-1 | CASSLAGGTQETQYF
few | TRBD2 | TRBV6-2/TRBV6-3 | CASSPRASGGPSRVDTQYF
few | . | TRBV9 | CASSALTGPSGGYTF
many | . | TRBV6-2/TRBV6-3 | CASSYSIGIPYEQYF
few | . | TRBV4-1 | CATRTATSQYNEQFF
many | TRBD2 | TRBV20-1 | CSAPSAGEEGQETQYF
few | . | TRBV9 | CASSGNIGGPTGELFF
many | . | TRBV27 | CASSFSGGIYNEQFF
many | . | TRBV5-1 | CASSPGRDWANYEQYF
many | . | TRBV6-2/TRBV6-3 | CASSRGTIHEQYF
. | . | TRBV28 | CASSLTLRPSYNEQFF
many | . | TRBV13 | CASRRREGFGETQYF
many | TRBD2 | TRBV20-1 | CSASLGAPGLAGGPGDTQYF